Presented here are 19 T cell receptor beta chains from one specimen sequenced in a study of shared clonotypes between healthy human individuals. Profiling relied on immunoSEQ multiplex PCR, and the TCRdb table lists in-frame clones only, not all of them. Of some 680,000 clones in the sample, around three quarters were seen once. The sample comprised memory CD4+ T cells sorted from blood. As for subset: CD45RA-negative fraction. The receptor source for this set is a woman between 25 and 40 years old in good health.

This rearrangement joins TRBV7-9 to TRBJ2-7, with 11 bases aligning to TRBD1. This CDR3 is 17 amino acids long. The V gene's germline CDR1 is SEHNR and CDR2 FQNEAQ (reference sequence). Unmatched junction bases numbered 10, after V lost 5 bases and J lost 1 base. The CDR3 sequence is CASSPKTDRGRSYEQYF. In DNA, the CDR3 is TGTGCCAGCAGCCCCAAAACGGACAGGGGGCGATCCTACGAGCAGTACTTC.

The sample holds a few counts of this clone. The rearrangement uses TRBV6-5 and TRBJ2-7; 7 nucleotides align to TRBD2. V dropped 7 bases and J dropped 3; count of bases not matched to a gene: 12. The germline V gene encodes CDR1 MNHEY and CDR2 SVGAGI. The CDR3 has 15 residues. This CDR3 is CASTPLGGSYYEQYF. Written as DNA, the CDR3 is TGTGCCAGCACCCCACTGGGAGGGAGTTACTACGAGCAGTACTTC.

The gene calls are TRBV6-4 and TRBJ1-2; D is perhaps TRBD1 (5 bases). With 6 bases removed from V and 4 bases from J, the gap between germline ends came to 12 bases. The CDR3 runs 13 residues. Germline CDR1 and CDR2: MRHNA and SNTAGT. CDR3 coding DNA: TGTGCCAGCAGCGCCGGGACCCCCTATGGCTACACCTTC. Its protein is CASSAGTPYGYTF.

This clone occurred a few times. This rearrangement joins TRBV27 to TRBJ1-5, with D tentatively TRBD1 (5 bases). The germline gives CDR1 MNHEY, CDR2 SMNVEV (reference sequence). There are 17 residues in the CDR3. V was shortened by 5 bases and J by 0 bases, with 17 bases between the two germline ends. In DNA, the CDR3 is TGTGCCAGCAGTCCAAGACAGACCTGGGATAGCAATCAGCCCCAGCATTTT. Its translation: CASSPRQTWDSNQPQHF.

V and J are TRBV28 and TRBJ2-7; no reliable D call. The germline V gene has CDR1 MDHEN and CDR2 SYDVKM. Trimming removed 3 bases at V and 4 bases at J, with 13 bases between. The CDR3 totals 14 residues. In DNA form, the CDR3 reads TGTGCCAGCAGTTTGGGGTGGCCGGCTTACGAGCAGTACTTC. This sequence encodes CASSLGWPAYEQYF.

This chain uses TRBV28 with TRBJ1-1; D call uncertain. The CDR3 sequence is 14 residues long. Trimming shortened V by 8 bases and J by 8 bases, and 21 bases separated the two germline ends. The germline CDR1 and CDR2 sequences are MDHEN and SYDVKM. DNA for the CDR3: TGTGCCAGCCGCACAACCGGTACTCGGACCGAAGCTTTCTTT. Residues: CASRTTGTRTEAFF.

CDR3 residues: CASSFSDGPGDQPQHF. The CDR3 DNA follows: TGCGCCAGCAGCTTCTCCGACGGACCCGGGGATCAGCCCCAGCATTTT. This chain connects TRBV5-1 to TRBJ1-5; D is ambiguous. The CDR3 spans 16 residues. The germline gives CDR1 SGHRS, CDR2 YFSETQ. V lost 2 bases and J lost 5, with 17 bases in between.

As to this clone: Distinct nucleotide sequences in the sample also encode this CDR3. The chain has TRBV6-5 and TRBJ1-1, with 7 bases fitting TRBD1. Germline V gene sequence: CDR1 MNHEY, CDR2 SVGAGI. The ends lost 4 bases at V and 0 bases at J; junction bases unmatched: 2. This CDR3 is 14 amino acids long. The CDR3 is CASSSGQLNTEAFF. CDR3 coding DNA: TGTGCCAGCAGTTCGGGACAGTTGAACACTGAAGCTTTCTTT.

This chain connects TRBV19 to TRBJ2-1; 9 nucleotides agree with TRBD1. The junction had 4 bases not matched to a gene; V was cut back by 9 bases and J by 4 bases. CDR3 length equals 13 residues. Germline CDR1 LNHDA, CDR2 SQIVND (reference sequence). CDR3 in amino acids: CASGTGRYNEQFF. CDR3 coding DNA: TGTGCCAGCGGGACAGGGAGATACAATGAGCAGTTCTTC.

The V gene is TRBV6-1, the J gene TRBJ1-2; TRBD1 might be the D (6 bases). Germline lookup yields CDR1 MNHNS and CDR2 SASEGT. CDR3 length: 16 residues. Trimming removed 5 bases at V and 5 bases at J, with 21 bases between. CDR3 nucleotides: TGTGCCAGCAGTCAAGAACACGGGAGGGGGGCATATGGCTACACCTTC. Its translation is CASSQEHGRGAYGYTF.

J is TRBJ2-5 and V is TRBV2, with D maybe TRBD2 (6 bases). Trimming cost V 7 bases and J 5 bases, with 20 bases left between them. Per the germline V gene, CDR1 is SNHLY and CDR2 is FYNNEI. This CDR3 has 15 residues. CDR3 loop: CASTPLTSLAETQYF. CDR3 DNA: TGTGCCAGCACTCCCTTAACTAGCCTTGCTGAGACCCAGTACTTC. The variable domain in full, with the rest retrieved from reference TRBV2 and TRBJ2-5, is EPEVTQTPSHQVTQMGQEVILRCVPISNHLYFYWYRQILGQKVEFLVSFYNNEISEKSEIFDDQFSVERPDGSNFTLKIRSTKLEDSAMYFCASTPLTSLAETQYFGPGTRLLVL.

The rearrangement uses TRBV28 and TRBJ1-3; TRBD1 matches at 9 bases. CDR3 length equals 15 residues. V shed 3 bases and J 6 bases; nucleotides not matched to a gene: 6. Looked up from germline, CDR1 is MDHEN and CDR2 is SYDVKM. The CDR3 region is CASSLGQGSANTIYF. CDR3 DNA sequence: TGTGCCAGCAGTTTGGGACAGGGATCGGCAAACACCATATATTTT.

V is TRBV5-1 and J is TRBJ2-2; either TRBD1 or TRBD2 may fit D (6 bases each). V lost 3 bases to trimming and J lost 1 base, with 10 bases between them. The CDR3 is made up of 15 amino acids. Germline V gene data show CDR1 as SGHRS and CDR2 as YFSETQ. The CDR3 region is CASSSGAQNTGELFF. The CDR3 nucleotides read TGCGCCAGCAGCTCGGGGGCACAGAACACCGGGGAGCTGTTTTTT.

This chain uses TRBV19 with TRBJ2-7; D possibly uses TRBD1 or TRBD2 (5 bases each). The CDR3 is 14 amino acids. Germline loops: CDR1 LNHDA, CDR2 SQIVND (reference sequence). V gave up 1 base and J gave up 3 bases, with 10 bases separating them. The CDR3, as DNA: TGTGCCAGTAGTATAGGGGGGATTTACTACGAGCAGTACTTC. This codes for CASSIGGIYYEQYF.

The chain recombines TRBV5-1 with TRBJ2-7; 7 bases are shared with TRBD2. V gave up 0 bases and J gave up 2 bases; unmatched junction bases: 5. This CDR3 has 15 residues. CDR1 SGHRS and CDR2 YFSETQ come from the germline V gene. CDR3 amino acids: CASSLGGGETYEQYF. The CDR3 nucleotides are TGCGCCAGCAGCTTGGGCGGGGGAGAGACCTACGAGCAGTACTTC.

The chain is built from TRBV27 and TRBJ1-2; 7 bases are a match to TRBD1. With 4 bases clipped from V and 4 bases from J, the junction kept 12 bases outside the gene matches. This CDR3 has 16 residues. Germline V lookup: CDR1 MNHEY, CDR2 SMNVEV (reference sequence). In DNA, the CDR3 is TGTGCCAGCAGTTCCCAGGACAGGCTGTCGTTCTATGGCTACACCTTC. It encodes CASSSQDRLSFYGYTF.

This clone has a handful of counts. The rearrangement links TRBV5-1 to TRBJ2-1; 12 nucleotides match TRBD1. V shed 4 bases and J 9 bases; nucleotides not matched to a gene: 5. Germline lookup yields CDR1 SGHRS and CDR2 YFSETQ. CDR3 length: 14 amino acids. CDR3 region: CASSPGTGGVEQFF. The CDR3 DNA follows: TGCGCCAGCAGCCCGGGGACAGGGGGCGTTGAGCAGTTCTTC.

The chain combines TRBV11-2 with TRBJ2-5; TRBD2 aligns across 11 bases. The CDR3 runs 19 residues. V was pared by 1 base and J by 5 bases, with 15 bases of the junction left unmatched. CDR1 is SGHAT, CDR2 FQNNGV, per germline. The CDR3 sequence: CASSLVLRGSGGASETQYF. In DNA, the CDR3 is TGTGCCAGCAGCTTAGTCCTGAGGGGTAGCGGGGGGGCATCGGAGACCCAGTACTTC.

CDR3 nucleotides: TGCGCCAGCAGCCAAGTACTGGCGGGACTAGTAAACACCGGGGAGCTGTTTTTT. Translated, it gives CASSQVLAGLVNTGELFF. The J gene is TRBJ2-2, the V gene TRBV4-1; 8 nucleotides match TRBD2. Germline CDR1 reads MGHRA; CDR2 reads YSYEKL. V lost 1 base, J lost 2 bases, and 9 bases stayed unmatched. This CDR3 is 18 amino acids long.